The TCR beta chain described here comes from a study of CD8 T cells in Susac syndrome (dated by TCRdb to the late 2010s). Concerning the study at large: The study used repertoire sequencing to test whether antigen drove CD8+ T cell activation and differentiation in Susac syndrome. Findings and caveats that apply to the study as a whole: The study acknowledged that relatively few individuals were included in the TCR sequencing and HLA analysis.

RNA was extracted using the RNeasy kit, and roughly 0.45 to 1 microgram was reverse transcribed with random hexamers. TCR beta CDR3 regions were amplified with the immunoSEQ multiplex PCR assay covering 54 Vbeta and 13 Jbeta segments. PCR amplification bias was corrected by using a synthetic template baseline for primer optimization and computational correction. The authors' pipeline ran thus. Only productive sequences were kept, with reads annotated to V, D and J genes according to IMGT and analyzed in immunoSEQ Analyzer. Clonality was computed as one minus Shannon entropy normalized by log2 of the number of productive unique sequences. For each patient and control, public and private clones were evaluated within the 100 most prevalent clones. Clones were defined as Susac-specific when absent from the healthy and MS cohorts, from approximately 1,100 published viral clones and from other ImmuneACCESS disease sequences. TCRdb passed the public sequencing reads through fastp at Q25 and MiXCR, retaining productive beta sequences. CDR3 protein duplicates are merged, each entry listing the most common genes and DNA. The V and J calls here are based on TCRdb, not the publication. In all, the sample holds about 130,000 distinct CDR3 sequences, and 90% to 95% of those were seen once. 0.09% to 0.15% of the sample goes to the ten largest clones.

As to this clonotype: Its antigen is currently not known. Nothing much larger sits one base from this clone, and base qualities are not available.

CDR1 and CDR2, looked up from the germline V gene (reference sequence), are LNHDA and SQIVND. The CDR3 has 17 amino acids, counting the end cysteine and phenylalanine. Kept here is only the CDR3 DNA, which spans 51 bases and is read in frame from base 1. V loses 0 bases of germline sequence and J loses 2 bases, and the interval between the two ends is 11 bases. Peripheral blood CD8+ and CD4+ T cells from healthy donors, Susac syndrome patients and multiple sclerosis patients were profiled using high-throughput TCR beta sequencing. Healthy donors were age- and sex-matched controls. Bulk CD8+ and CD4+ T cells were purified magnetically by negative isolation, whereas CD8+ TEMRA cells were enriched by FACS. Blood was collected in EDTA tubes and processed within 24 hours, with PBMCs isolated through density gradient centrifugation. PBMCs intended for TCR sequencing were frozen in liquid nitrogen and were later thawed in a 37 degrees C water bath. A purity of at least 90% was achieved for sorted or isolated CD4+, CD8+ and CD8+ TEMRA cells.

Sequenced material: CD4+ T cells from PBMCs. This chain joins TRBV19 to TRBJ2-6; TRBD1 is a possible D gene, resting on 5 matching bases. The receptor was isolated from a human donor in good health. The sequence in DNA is TGTGCCAGTAGTATAGATTGGATGGGGCCTGGGGCCAACGTCCTGACTTTC. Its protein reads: CASSIDWMGPGANVLTF.